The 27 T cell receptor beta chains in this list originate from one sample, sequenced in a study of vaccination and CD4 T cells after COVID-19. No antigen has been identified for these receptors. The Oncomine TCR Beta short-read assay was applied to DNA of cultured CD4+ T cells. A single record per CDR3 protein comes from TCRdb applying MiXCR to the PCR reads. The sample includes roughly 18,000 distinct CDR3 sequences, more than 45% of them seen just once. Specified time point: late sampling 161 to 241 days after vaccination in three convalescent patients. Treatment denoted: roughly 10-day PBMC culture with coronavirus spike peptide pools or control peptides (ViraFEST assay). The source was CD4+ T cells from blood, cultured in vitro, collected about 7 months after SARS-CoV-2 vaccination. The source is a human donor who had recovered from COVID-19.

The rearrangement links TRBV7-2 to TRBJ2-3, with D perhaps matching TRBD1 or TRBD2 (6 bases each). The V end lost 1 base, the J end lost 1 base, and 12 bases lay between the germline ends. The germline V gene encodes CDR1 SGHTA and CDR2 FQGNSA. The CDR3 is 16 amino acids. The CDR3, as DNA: TGTGCCAGCAGCTTAGAGTGGGGGGCTGGCACAGATACGCAGTATTTT. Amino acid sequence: CASSLEWGAGTDTQYF.

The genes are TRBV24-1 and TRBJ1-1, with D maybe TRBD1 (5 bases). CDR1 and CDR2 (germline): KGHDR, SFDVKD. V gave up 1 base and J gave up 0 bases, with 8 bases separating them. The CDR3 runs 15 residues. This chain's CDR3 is CATSDFGAMNTEAFF. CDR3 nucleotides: TGTGCCACCAGTGATTTTGGGGCTATGAACACTGAAGCTTTCTTT.

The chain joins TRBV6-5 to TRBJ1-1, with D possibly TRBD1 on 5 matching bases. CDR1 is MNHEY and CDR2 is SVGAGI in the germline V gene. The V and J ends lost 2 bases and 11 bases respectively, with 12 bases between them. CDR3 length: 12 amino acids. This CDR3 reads CASSYRDQAAFF. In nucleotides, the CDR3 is TGTGCCAGCAGTTACCGGGACCAGGCGGCTTTCTTT.

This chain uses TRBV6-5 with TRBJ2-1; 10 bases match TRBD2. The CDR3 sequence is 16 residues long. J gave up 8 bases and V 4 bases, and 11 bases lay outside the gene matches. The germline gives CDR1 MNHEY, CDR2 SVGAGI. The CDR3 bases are TGTGCCAGCAGTTCCCGGTGGAGCGGGAGGGAAGATGAGCAGTTCTTC. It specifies CASSSRWSGREDEQFF.

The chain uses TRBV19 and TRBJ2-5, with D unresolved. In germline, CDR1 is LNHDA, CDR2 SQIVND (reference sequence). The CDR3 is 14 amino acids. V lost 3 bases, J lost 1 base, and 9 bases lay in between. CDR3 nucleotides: TGTGCCAGTAGTATCGGTCCCAGCCAAGAGACCCAGTACTTC. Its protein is CASSIGPSQETQYF.

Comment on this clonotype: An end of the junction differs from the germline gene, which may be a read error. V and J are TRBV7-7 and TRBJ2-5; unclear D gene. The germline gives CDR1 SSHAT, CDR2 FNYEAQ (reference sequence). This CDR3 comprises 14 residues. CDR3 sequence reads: CASSSGGSGETQYF. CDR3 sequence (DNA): TGTGCTAGCAGCTCTGGCGGTTCGGGAGAGACCCAGTACTTC. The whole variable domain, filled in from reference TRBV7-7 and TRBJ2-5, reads GAGVSQSPRYKVTKRGQDVTLRCDPISSHATLYWYQQALGQGPEFLTYFNYEAQPDKSGLPSDRFSAERPEGSISTLTIQRTEQRDSAMYRCASSSGGSGETQYFGPGTRLLVL.

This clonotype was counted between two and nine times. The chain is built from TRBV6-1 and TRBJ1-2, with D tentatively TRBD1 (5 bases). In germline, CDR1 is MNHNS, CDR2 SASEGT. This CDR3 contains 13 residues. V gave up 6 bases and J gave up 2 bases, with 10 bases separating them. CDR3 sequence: CASRRDGNYGYTF. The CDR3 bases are TGTGCCAGCAGAAGGGACGGGAACTATGGCTACACCTTC.

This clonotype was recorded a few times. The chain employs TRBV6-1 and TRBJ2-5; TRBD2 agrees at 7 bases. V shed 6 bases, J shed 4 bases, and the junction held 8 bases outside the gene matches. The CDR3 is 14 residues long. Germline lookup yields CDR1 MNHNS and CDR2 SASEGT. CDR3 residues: CASRGRVGAETQYF. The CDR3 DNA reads TGTGCCAGCAGGGGGAGGGTGGGAGCAGAGACCCAGTACTTC.

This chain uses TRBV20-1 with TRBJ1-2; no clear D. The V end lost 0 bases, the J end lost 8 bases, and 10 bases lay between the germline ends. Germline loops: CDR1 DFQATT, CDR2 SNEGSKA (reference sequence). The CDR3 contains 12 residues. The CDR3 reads CSARDRGWGYTF. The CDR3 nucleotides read TGCAGTGCTAGAGATCGGGGATGGGGCTACACCTTC.

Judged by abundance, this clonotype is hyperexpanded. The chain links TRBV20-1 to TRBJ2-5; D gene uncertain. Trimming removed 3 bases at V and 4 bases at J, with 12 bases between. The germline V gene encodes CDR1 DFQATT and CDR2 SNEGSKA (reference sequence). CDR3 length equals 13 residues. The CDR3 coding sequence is TGCAGTGCTAGTTGGGGTACTCGAGAGACCCAGTACTTC. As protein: CSASWGTRETQYF.

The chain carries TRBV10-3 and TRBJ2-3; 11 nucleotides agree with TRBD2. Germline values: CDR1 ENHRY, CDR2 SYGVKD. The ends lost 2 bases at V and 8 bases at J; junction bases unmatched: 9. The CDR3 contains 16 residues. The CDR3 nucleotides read TGTGCCATCAGTGAGGATAGCGGGGGGGGACGAGGTACGCAGTATTTT. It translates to CAISEDSGGGRGTQYF.

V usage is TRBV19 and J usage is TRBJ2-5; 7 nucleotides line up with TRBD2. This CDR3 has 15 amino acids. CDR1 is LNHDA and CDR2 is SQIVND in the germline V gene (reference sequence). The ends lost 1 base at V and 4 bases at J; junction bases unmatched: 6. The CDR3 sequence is CASSIGLRELETQYF. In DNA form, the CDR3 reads TGTGCCAGTAGTATAGGACTGCGGGAGCTAGAGACCCAGTACTTC.

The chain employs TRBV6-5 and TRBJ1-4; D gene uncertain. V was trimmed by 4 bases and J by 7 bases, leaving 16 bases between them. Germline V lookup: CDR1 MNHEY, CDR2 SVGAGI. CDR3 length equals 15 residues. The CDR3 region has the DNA TGTGCCAGCAGTTCTCGACGGCTCCCTCTTGAAAAACTGTTTTTT. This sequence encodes CASSSRRLPLEKLFF.

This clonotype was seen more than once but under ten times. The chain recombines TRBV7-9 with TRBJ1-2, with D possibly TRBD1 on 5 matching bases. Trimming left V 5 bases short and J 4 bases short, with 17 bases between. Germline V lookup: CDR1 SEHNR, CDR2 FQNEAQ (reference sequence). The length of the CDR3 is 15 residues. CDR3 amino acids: CASSQEGFAGYGYTF. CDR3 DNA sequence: TGTGCCAGCAGCCAGGAGGGGTTTGCGGGCTATGGCTACACCTTC. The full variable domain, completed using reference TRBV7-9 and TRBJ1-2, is DTGVSQNPRHKITKRGQNVTFRCDPISEHNRLYWYRQTLGQGPEFLTYFQNEAQLEKSRLLSDRFSAERPKGSFSTLEIQRTEQGDSAMYLCASSQEGFAGYGYTFGSGTRLTVV.

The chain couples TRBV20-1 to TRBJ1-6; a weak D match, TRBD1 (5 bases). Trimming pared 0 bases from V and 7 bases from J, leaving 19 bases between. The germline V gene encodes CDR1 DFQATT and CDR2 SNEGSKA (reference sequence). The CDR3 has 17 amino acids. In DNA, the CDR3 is TGCAGTGCTAGAGATCTCGACTGGGGGGTCGACAATTCACCCCTCCACTTT. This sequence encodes CSARDLDWGVDNSPLHF.

CDR3 DNA sequence: TGTGCCAGCAGCATGGGACTAGCGGGAGTATCAGATACGCAGTATTTT. Its translation: CASSMGLAGVSDTQYF. The rearrangement joins TRBV7-3 to TRBJ2-3; 14 bases are shared with TRBD2. This CDR3 spans 16 amino acids. Germline lookup yields CDR1 SGHTA and CDR2 FQGTGA. The J segment lost 4 bases and the V segment lost 5 bases, leaving 5 bases of the junction unmatched.

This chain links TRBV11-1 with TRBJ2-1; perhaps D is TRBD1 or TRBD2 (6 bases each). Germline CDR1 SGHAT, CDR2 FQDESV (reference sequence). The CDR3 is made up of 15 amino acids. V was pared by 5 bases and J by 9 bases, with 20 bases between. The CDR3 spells CASSPGAGTWGEQFF. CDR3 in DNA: TGTGCCAGCAGCCCTGGGGCGGGGACATGGGGTGAGCAGTTCTTC. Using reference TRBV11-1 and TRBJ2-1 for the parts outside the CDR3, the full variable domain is EAEVAQSPRYKITEKSQAVAFWCDPISGHATLYWYRQILGQGPELLVQFQDESVVDDSQLPKDRFSAERLKGVDSTLKIQPAELGDSAMYLCASSPGAGTWGEQFFGPGTRLTVL.

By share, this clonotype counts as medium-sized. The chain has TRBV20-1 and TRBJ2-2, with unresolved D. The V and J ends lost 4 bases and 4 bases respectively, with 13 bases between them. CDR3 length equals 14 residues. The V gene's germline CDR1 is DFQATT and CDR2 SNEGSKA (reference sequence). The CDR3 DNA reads TGCAGTGCTATGCATGGGAAGGGCACCGGGGAGCTGTTTTTT. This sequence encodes CSAMHGKGTGELFF.

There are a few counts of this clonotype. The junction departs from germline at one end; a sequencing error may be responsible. The CDR3 coding sequence is TGTGCCGGGGGGGTCCCAACGGACACTGAAACTTTCTTT. Its protein product is CAGGVPTDTETFF. This chain uses TRBV7-9 with TRBJ1-1, with D maybe TRBD1 (5 bases). CDR1 is SEHNR, CDR2 FQNEAQ, per germline (reference sequence). The length of the CDR3 is 13 residues.

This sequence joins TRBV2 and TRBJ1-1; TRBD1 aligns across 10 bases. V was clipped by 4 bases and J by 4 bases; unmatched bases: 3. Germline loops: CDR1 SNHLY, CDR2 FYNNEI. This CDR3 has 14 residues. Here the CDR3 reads CASSGTGGGTEAFF. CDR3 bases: TGTGCCAGCAGTGGGACAGGGGGTGGCACTGAAGCTTTCTTT.

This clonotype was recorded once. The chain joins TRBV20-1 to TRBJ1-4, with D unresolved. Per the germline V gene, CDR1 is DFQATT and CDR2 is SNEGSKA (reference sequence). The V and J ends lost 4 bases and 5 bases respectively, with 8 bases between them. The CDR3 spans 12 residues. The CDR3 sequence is CSAKQRNEKLFF. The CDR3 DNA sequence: TGCAGTGCTAAACAGAGGAATGAAAAACTGTTTTTT.

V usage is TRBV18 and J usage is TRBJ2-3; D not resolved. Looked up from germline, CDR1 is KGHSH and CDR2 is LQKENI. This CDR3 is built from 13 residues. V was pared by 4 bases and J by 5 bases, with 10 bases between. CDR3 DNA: TGTGCCAGCTCACTCAGTTGGGGAGATACGCAGTATTTT. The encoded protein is CASSLSWGDTQYF.

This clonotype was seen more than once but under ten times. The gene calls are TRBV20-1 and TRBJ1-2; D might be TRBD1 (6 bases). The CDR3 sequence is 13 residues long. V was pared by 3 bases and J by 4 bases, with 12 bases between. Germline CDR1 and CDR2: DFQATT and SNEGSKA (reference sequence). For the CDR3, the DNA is TGCAGTGCTAGTCGGGGGCTAGTCTATGGCTACACCTTC. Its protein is CSASRGLVYGYTF.

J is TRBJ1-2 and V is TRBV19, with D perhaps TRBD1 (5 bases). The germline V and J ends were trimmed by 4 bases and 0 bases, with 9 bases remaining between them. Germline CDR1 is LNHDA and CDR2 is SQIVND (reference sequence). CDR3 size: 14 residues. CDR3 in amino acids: CASSKQTANYGYTF. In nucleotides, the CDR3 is TGTGCCAGTAGTAAGCAGACAGCTAACTATGGCTACACCTTC. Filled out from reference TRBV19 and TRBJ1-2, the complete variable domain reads DGGITQSPKYLFRKEGQNVTLSCEQNLNHDAMYWYRQDPGQGLRLIYYSQIVNDFQKGDIAEGYSVSREKKESFPLTVTSAQKNPTAFYLCASSKQTANYGYTFGSGTRLTVV.

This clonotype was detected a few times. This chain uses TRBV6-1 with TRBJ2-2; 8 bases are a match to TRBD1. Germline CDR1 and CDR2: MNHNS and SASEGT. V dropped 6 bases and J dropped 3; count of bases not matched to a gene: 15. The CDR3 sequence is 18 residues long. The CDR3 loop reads CASSPLMHTGQDTGELFF. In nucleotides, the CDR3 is TGTGCCAGCAGCCCACTTATGCACACGGGACAGGACACCGGGGAGCTGTTTTTT.

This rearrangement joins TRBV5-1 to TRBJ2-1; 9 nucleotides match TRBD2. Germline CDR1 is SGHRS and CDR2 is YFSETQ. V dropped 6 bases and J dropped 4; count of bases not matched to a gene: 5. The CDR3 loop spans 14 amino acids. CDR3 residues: CASTRGRDYNEQFF. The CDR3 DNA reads TGCGCCAGCACGCGCGGGAGGGATTACAATGAGCAGTTCTTC.

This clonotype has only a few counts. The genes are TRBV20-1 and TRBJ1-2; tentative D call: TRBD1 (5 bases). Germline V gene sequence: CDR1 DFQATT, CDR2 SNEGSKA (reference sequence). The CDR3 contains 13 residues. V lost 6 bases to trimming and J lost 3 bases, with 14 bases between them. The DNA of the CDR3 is TGCAGTGCGACCGACCGGGGACACTATGGCTACACCTTC. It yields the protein CSATDRGHYGYTF.